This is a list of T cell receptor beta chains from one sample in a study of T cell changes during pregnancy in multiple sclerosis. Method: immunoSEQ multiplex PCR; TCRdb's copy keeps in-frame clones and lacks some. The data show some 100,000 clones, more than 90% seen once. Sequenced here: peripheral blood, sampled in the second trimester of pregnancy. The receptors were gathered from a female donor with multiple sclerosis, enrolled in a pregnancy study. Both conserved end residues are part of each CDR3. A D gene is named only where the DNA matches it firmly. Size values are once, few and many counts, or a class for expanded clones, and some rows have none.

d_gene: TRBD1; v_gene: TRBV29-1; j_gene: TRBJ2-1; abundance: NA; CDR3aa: CSVLGGVKGANEQFF; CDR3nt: TGCAGCGTTTTAGGTGGCGTAAAGGGGGCCAATGAGCAGTTCTTC
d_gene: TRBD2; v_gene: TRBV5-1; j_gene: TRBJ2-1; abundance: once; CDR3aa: CASSRSGGSSYNEQFF; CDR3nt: TGCGCCAGCAGTCGAAGCGGGGGGAGCTCCTACAATGAGCAGTTCTTC
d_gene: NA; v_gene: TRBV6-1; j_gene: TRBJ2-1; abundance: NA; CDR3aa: CASSEGSEQFF; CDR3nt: TGTGCCAGCAGTGAGGGGAGTGAGCAGTTCTTC
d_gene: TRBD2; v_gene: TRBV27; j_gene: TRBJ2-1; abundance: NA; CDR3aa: CASSSASGTEGEQFF; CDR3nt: TGTGCCAGCAGTTCCGCTAGCGGGACAGAGGGTGAGCAGTTCTTC
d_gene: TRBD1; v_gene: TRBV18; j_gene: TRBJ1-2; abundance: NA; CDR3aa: CASSPGQGANYGYTF; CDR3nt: TGTGCCAGCTCACCAGGGCAGGGGGCTAACTATGGCTACACCTTC
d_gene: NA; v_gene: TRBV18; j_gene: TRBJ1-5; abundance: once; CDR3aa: CASSPRGGSNQPQHF; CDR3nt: TGTGCCAGCTCACCAAGGGGGGGTAGCAATCAGCCCCAGCATTTT
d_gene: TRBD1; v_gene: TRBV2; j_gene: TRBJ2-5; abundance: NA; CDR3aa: CASRRDRTTQETQYF; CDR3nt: TGTGCCAGCAGGAGGGACAGGACAACTCAAGAGACCCAGTACTTC
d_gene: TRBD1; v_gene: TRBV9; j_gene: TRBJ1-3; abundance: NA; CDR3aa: CASSKAGQGNSGNTIYF; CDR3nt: TGTGCCAGCAGCAAAGCGGGACAGGGGAACTCTGGAAACACCATATATTTT
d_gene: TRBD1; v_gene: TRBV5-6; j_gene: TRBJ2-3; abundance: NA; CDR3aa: CASRWTGRTDTQYF; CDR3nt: TGTGCCAGCAGGTGGACAGGGAGAACAGATACGCAGTATTTT
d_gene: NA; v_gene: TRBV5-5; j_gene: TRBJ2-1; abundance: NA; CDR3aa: CASSSRTAVNEQFF; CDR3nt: TGTGCCAGCAGCTCACGGACAGCCGTCAATGAGCAGTTCTTC
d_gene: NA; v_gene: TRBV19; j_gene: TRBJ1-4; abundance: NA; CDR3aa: CASSIGRESEKLFF; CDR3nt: TGTGCCAGTAGTATCGGGAGGGAAAGTGAAAAACTGTTTTTT
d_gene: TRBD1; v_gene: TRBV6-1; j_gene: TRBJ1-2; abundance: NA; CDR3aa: CASSEVKAGGYGYTF; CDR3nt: TGTGCCAGCAGTGAAGTCAAAGCAGGGGGTTATGGCTACACCTTC
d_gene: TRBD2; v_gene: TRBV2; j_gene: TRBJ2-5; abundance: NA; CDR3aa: CASSSGTSGYETQYF; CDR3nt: TGTGCCAGCAGTTCTGGGACTAGCGGTTATGAGACCCAGTACTTC
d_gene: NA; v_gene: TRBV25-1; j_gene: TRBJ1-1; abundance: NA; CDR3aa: CASSEWRGRDTEAFF; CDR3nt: TGTGCCAGCAGTGAATGGCGGGGTCGGGACACTGAAGCTTTCTTT
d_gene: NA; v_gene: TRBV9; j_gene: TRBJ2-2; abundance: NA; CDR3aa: CASSGRFNTGELFF; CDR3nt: TGTGCCAGCAGCGGCAGGTTCAACACCGGGGAGCTGTTTTTT
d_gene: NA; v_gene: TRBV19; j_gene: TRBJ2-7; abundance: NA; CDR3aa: CASRAPKAGVEQYF; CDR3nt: TGTGCCAGTAGGGCTCCGAAGGCAGGGGTCGAGCAGTACTTC